What follows are 9 T cell receptor beta chains derived from one specimen sequenced in a study of PD-L1 blockade in urothelial cancer (dated by TCRdb to about 2017). Libraries were prepared through the immunoSEQ multiplex PCR assay. TCRdb mirrors the immuneACCESS table, restricted to in-frame sequences. Some clones are absent from its copies; in checked studies, under half trace to an unresolved V gene, and the reason for the others is unknown. The sample table records about 84,000 clones; about four fifths of these occur just once. The ten largest account for 9.5% of the sample. This specimen consisted of PBMCs, obtained around atezolizumab (anti-PD-L1) treatment. The receptors derive from a man aged 65 to 85 with urothelial cancer.

The gene calls are TRBV5-1 and TRBJ1-2; TRBD1 agrees at 10 bases. Germline V gene lookup returns CDR1 SGHRS and CDR2 YFSETQ. This CDR3 has 14 residues. Germline trimming cut 0 bases from V and 8 bases from J; bases unmatched to any gene: 4. CDR3 sequence reads: CASSLGQGAFGYTF. For the CDR3, the DNA is TGCGCCAGCAGCTTGGGACAGGGGGCCTTCGGCTACACCTTC.

V gene TRBV5-6 combines with J gene TRBJ1-2, with D perhaps matching TRBD1 (6 bases). CDR1 and CDR2 from the germline V gene are SGHDT and YYEEEE. V was pared by 2 bases and J by 4 bases, with 12 bases between. CDR3 size: 14 residues. This chain's CDR3 is CASSLSNRVYGYTF. In DNA form, the CDR3 reads TGTGCCAGCAGCTTAAGTAACAGGGTCTATGGCTACACCTTC. The entire variable domain, with the rest obtained from reference TRBV5-6 and TRBJ1-2, is as follows: DAGVTQSPTHLIKTRGQQVTLRCSPKSGHDTVSWYQQALGQGPQFIFQYYEEEERQRGNFPDRFSGHQFPNYSSELNVNALLLGDSALYLCASSLSNRVYGYTFGSGTRLTVV.

The chain carries TRBV7-9 and TRBJ1-4, with 10 bases identical to TRBD1. J gave up 7 bases and V 6 bases, and 5 bases lay outside the gene matches. CDR1 is SEHNR, CDR2 FQNEAQ, per germline (reference sequence). The CDR3 loop spans 14 amino acids. The CDR3 region has the DNA TGTGCCAGCAGAGGGGACAGGGGAAGTGAAAAACTGTTTTTT. It encodes CASRGDRGSEKLFF.

The chain is built from TRBV29-1 and TRBJ2-7, with 8 bases aligning to TRBD1. The J segment lost 4 bases and the V segment lost 3 bases, leaving 5 bases of the junction unmatched. Germline V gives CDR1 SQVTM, CDR2 ANQGSEA. This CDR3 spans 13 amino acids. In nucleotides, the CDR3 is TGCAGCGTTGAGACAGGGGATTCATACGAGCAGTACTTC. Protein sequence: CSVETGDSYEQYF.

The chain has TRBV10-3 and TRBJ2-6, with D perhaps TRBD1 (7 bases). Per the germline V gene, CDR1 is ENHRY and CDR2 is SYGVKD. This CDR3 has 17 residues. V was shortened by 6 bases and J by 1 base, with 16 bases between the two germline ends. The DNA of the CDR3 is TGTGCCATCAGCCAGGGGGGAGGCCTGTCTGGGGCCAACGTCCTGACTTTC. Residues: CAISQGGGLSGANVLTF.

The chain combines TRBV19 with TRBJ1-5, with no clear D. Germline V gene lookup returns CDR1 LNHDA and CDR2 SQIVND (reference sequence). V lost 3 bases and J 3 bases, leaving 3 bases between the germline ends. The CDR3 has 12 residues. The CDR3 spells CASSILNQPQHF. The CDR3 bases are TGTGCCAGTAGTATCCTCAATCAGCCCCAGCATTTT.

A single count supports this clone. The chain couples TRBV19 to TRBJ2-7; 7 nucleotides align to TRBD2. This CDR3 spans 15 amino acids. The ends lost 2 bases at V and 4 bases at J; junction bases unmatched: 8. Per the germline V gene, CDR1 is LNHDA and CDR2 is SQIVND (reference sequence). Here the CDR3 DNA reads TGTGCCAGTAGTATACGTGGCGGGAGCAGTTACGAGCAGTACTTC. This codes for CASSIRGGSSYEQYF.

V is TRBV5-6 and J is TRBJ2-7, with 14 bases matching TRBD2. The CDR3 contains 16 residues. Unmatched junction bases numbered 6, after V lost 4 bases and J lost 3 bases. Germline values: CDR1 SGHDT, CDR2 YYEEEE. The CDR3 loop is CASSLGLAGAFYEQYF. The CDR3, as DNA: TGTGCCAGCAGCCTGGGACTAGCGGGGGCTTTCTACGAGCAGTACTTC.

J is TRBJ2-7 and V is TRBV27; 9 bases match TRBD1. The V gene end was trimmed by 5 bases and the J gene end by 2 bases; junction bases not matched to a gene: 7. The CDR3 is made up of 15 amino acids. Germline V gene data show CDR1 as MNHEY and CDR2 as SMNVEV (reference sequence). CDR3: CASSPRQGEAYEQYF. CDR3 coding DNA: TGTGCCAGCAGTCCTCGACAGGGGGAAGCCTACGAGCAGTACTTC.